A single sample gave rise to the 27 T cell receptor beta chains below, sequenced in a study of T cell responses to AZD1222 COVID-19 vaccine. Libraries were prepared by immunoSEQ multiplex PCR; TCRdb keeps only in-frame clonotypes and omits some of them. The data contain 150,000 to 200,000 clones, 88% of them seen just once; the ten biggest clones take up approximately 10%. The sequences come from peripheral blood, collected 28 days after the second AZD1222 dose. These receptors originate from an adult who received the AZD1222 COVID-19 vaccine.

The chain couples TRBV19 to TRBJ2-5; D might be TRBD2 (6 bases). Between the trimmed V and J ends, which lost 4 bases and 5 bases, there was a span of 14 bases. This CDR3 has 14 residues. Germline CDR1 is LNHDA and CDR2 is SQIVND (reference sequence). CDR3 bases: TGTGCCAGTAGTAACCGACTAGTGAGTGAGACCCAGTACTTC. It yields the protein CASSNRLVSETQYF.

This clone was seen a single time. The chain recombines TRBV3-1 (or the pseudogene TRBV3-2) with TRBJ2-1; 7 positions match TRBD2. The CDR3 totals 16 residues. CDR1 and CDR2 (germline): LGHDT, YNNKEL (reference sequence). The V segment lost 5 bases and the J segment 0 bases; nucleotides outside the gene matches: 7. The CDR3 DNA is TGTGCCAGCAGCAGTCTAGCGGCATACTCCTACAATGAGCAGTTCTTC. Amino acids: CASSSLAAYSYNEQFF.

The chain combines TRBV14 with TRBJ1-6; D is uncertain. Trimming cost V 10 bases and J 10 bases, with 17 bases left between them. Per the germline V gene, CDR1 is SGHDN and CDR2 is FVKESK. The CDR3 totals 13 residues. CDR3 protein: CATRRMNDSPLHF. DNA for the CDR3: TGTGCCACCAGAAGAATGAACGACTCACCCCTCCACTTT.

This clone occurred a few times. This sequence joins TRBV5-8 and TRBJ1-1, with 11 bases identical to TRBD1. CDR3 length: 17 residues. The junction had 9 bases not matched to a gene; V was cut back by 0 bases and J by 5 bases. The germline V gene encodes CDR1 SGHTS and CDR2 YDEGEE. The CDR3 region is CASSLGAGTGGRTEAFF. Here the CDR3 DNA reads TGTGCCAGCAGCTTGGGGGCCGGGACAGGGGGTCGTACTGAAGCTTTCTTT.

J is TRBJ1-2 and V is TRBV28, with D unresolved. The V end lost 6 bases, the J end lost 4 bases, and 18 bases lay between the germline ends. The germline gives CDR1 MDHEN, CDR2 SYDVKM. This CDR3 is 15 amino acids long. CDR3 nucleotide sequence: TGTGCCAGCAGCCGCCCCCAGGTAGGGCGCTATGGCTACACCTTC. This translates into CASSRPQVGRYGYTF.

CDR3 amino acids: CASSLKRNTEAFF. The CDR3 coding sequence is TGTGCCAGCAGTCTCAAACGGAACACTGAAGCTTTCTTT. The chain recombines TRBV6-5 with TRBJ1-1; D not resolved. V lost 5 bases to trimming and J lost 1 base, with 8 bases between them. Germline-derived CDR1 and CDR2 are MNHEY and SVGAGI. This CDR3 has 13 residues.

This clone appeared a single time. The chain joins TRBV10-3 to TRBJ1-1; 10 bases line up with TRBD1. The trim removed 3 bases at V and 10 bases at J, leaving 5 bases unmatched. There are 13 residues in the CDR3. Germline assignment: CDR1 ENHRY and CDR2 SYGVKD. The CDR3 nucleotides are TGTGCCATCAGTGATGGACAGGGGGTAGGAGCTTTCTTT. Translating it yields CAISDGQGVGAFF.

The V and J genes are TRBV30 and TRBJ1-5; no clear D gene. This CDR3 has 13 residues. Germline V gene sequence: CDR1 GTSNPN, CDR2 SVGIG (reference sequence). V lost 2 bases and J lost 7, with 12 bases in between. The CDR3 DNA reads as TGTGCCTGGAGTCTAGGTTTCAACCAGCCCCAGCATTTT. Its protein is CAWSLGFNQPQHF.

This clone was detected only once. V usage is TRBV6-5 and J usage is TRBJ2-5, with D unresolved. CDR3 size: 13 residues. V lost 5 bases and J 2 bases, leaving 9 bases between the germline ends. Germline V gene lookup returns CDR1 MNHEY and CDR2 SVGAGI. CDR3 region: CASSKGLQETQYF. In nucleotides, the CDR3 is TGTGCCAGCAGTAAGGGCCTGCAAGAGACCCAGTACTTC.

The chain joins TRBV5-6 to TRBJ2-1; 10 nucleotides match TRBD2. The CDR3 spans 16 residues. From germline, CDR1 is SGHDT and CDR2 YYEEEE. After removal of 5 bases from V and 4 bases from J, the junction contained 9 bases not matched to a gene. The CDR3 reads CASRLRTSGLYNEQFF. The CDR3 DNA reads TGTGCCAGCAGACTAAGGACTAGCGGTTTATACAATGAGCAGTTCTTC.

The genes are TRBV27 and TRBJ1-2; D gene ambiguous. The CDR3 loop spans 14 amino acids. CDR1 is MNHEY and CDR2 is SMNVEV in the germline V gene (reference sequence). V was cut by 5 bases and J by 6 bases, with 16 bases left in between. The CDR3 nucleotides read TGTGCCAGCAGTGTGACCACACGACTTAATGGCTACACCTTC. Translating gives CASSVTTRLNGYTF.

V is TRBV29-1 and J is TRBJ2-7; possibly TRBD1 or TRBD2 for D (5 bases each). The CDR3 has 13 amino acids. With 2 bases removed from V and 9 bases from J, the gap between germline ends came to 17 bases. CDR1 and CDR2 from the germline V gene are SQVTM and ANQGSEA. The CDR3 DNA reads TGCAGCGTTGAATACGGGACCTCCTCTGGGCAGTACTTC. Amino acid sequence: CSVEYGTSSGQYF.

V usage is TRBV5-1 and J usage is TRBJ2-3; 10 bases match TRBD2. The CDR3 runs 16 residues. The V gene end was trimmed by 0 bases and the J gene end by 6 bases; junction bases not matched to a gene: 7. Looked up from germline, CDR1 is SGHRS and CDR2 is YFSETQ. CDR3 sequence: CASSLVTSGAGDTQYF. In nucleotides, the CDR3 is TGCGCCAGCAGCTTGGTTACTAGCGGGGCCGGGGATACGCAGTATTTT.

This chain joins TRBV18 and TRBJ1-5, with D hard to call. V was shortened by 5 bases and J by 0 bases, with 17 bases between the two germline ends. This CDR3 is 17 amino acids long. Germline CDR1 is KGHSH and CDR2 is LQKENI. As DNA, the CDR3 is TGTGCCAGCTCATCGGGCGGGTGGTCGGATAGCAATCAGCCCCAGCATTTT. Translating it yields CASSSGGWSDSNQPQHF.

The V and J genes are TRBV7-6 and TRBJ2-3; 10 bases agree with TRBD2. Germline CDR1 is SGHVS and CDR2 is FNYEAQ. This CDR3 is 15 amino acids long. J lost 2 bases, V lost 5 bases, and 4 bases had no gene match. The DNA of the CDR3 is TGTGCCAGCAGCGCAAGCGGGGGGGACACAGATACGCAGTATTTT. This gives the protein CASSASGGDTDTQYF.

The chain is built from TRBV5-5 and TRBJ1-2; TRBD1 matches at 8 bases. CDR1 and CDR2 (germline): SGHKS, YYEKEE (reference sequence). The CDR3 covers 14 residues. Losses at the gene ends were 4 bases for V and 2 bases for J; bases not matched to a gene: 4. DNA for the CDR3: TGTGCCAGCAGCCTGCGGACAGGGAACTATGGCTACACCTTC. Translating gives CASSLRTGNYGYTF.

The chain combines TRBV7-9 with TRBJ2-1, with 8 bases aligning to TRBD2. V lost 5 bases to trimming and J lost 0 bases; unmatched junction nucleotides: 6. The CDR3 is made up of 16 amino acids. The germline CDR1 and CDR2 sequences are SEHNR and FQNEAQ (reference sequence). The CDR3 is CASSLIAGGSYNEQFF. The CDR3 bases are TGTGCCAGCAGCCTAATTGCGGGGGGCTCCTACAATGAGCAGTTCTTC.

V and J are TRBV28 and TRBJ1-5; D gene unclear. V shed 5 bases and J shed 6 bases, with 8 bases lying between them. Germline lookup yields CDR1 MDHEN and CDR2 SYDVKM. The CDR3 is made up of 12 amino acids. The CDR3 sequence is CASSPYSQPQHF. DNA for the CDR3: TGTGCCAGCAGTCCCTACAGTCAGCCCCAGCATTTT. The variable domain in full, completed from reference TRBV28 and TRBJ1-5, reads DVKVTQSSRYLVKRTGEKVFLECVQDMDHENMFWYRQDPGLGLRLIYFSYDVKMKEKGDIPEGYSVSREKKERFSLILESASTNQTSMYLCASSPYSQPQHFGDGTRLSIL.

V usage is TRBV27 and J usage is TRBJ1-1; 8 bases fit TRBD1. The CDR3 contains 16 residues. Germline CDR1 is MNHEY and CDR2 is SMNVEV (reference sequence). Trimming at V came to 4 bases and at J to 1 base, leaving 8 bases not matched to a gene. This CDR3 is CASSSFQGAGNTEAFF. CDR3 nucleotides: TGTGCCAGCAGTTCGTTTCAGGGGGCCGGGAACACTGAAGCTTTCTTT.

The rearrangement links TRBV15 to TRBJ2-7; a possible D gene is TRBD2 (6 bases). The CDR3 consists of 14 residues. Germline loops: CDR1 LNHNV, CDR2 YYDKDF (reference sequence). The ends were cut back, 3 bases at V and 2 bases at J, with 11 bases in the middle. CDR3 in amino acids: CATSRATRTYEQYF. Written as DNA, the CDR3 is TGTGCCACCAGCAGGGCGACTAGGACCTACGAGCAGTACTTC.

The chain recombines TRBV27 with TRBJ2-5; 11 nucleotides agree with TRBD2. The ends lost 6 bases at V and 5 bases at J; junction bases unmatched: 5. Per germline, CDR1 MNHEY and CDR2 SMNVEV (reference sequence). The CDR3 sequence is 14 residues long. This chain's CDR3 is CASRTLAGGETQYF. The DNA for the CDR3 is TGTGCCAGCAGGACCCTAGCGGGGGGTGAGACCCAGTACTTC.

V gene TRBV7-9 combines with J gene TRBJ1-3, with D possibly being TRBD1 (6 bases). CDR3 length equals 14 residues. Trimming stripped 7 bases from V and 1 base from J, with 11 bases between. Germline V gene lookup returns CDR1 SEHNR and CDR2 FQNEAQ (reference sequence). This chain's CDR3 is CASTPTGSGNTIYF. CDR3 bases: TGTGCCAGCACCCCTACAGGGTCTGGAAACACCATATATTTT.

The rearrangement links TRBV29-1 to TRBJ2-7; 7 bases are a match to TRBD1. In germline, CDR1 is SQVTM, CDR2 ANQGSEA. V gave up 1 base and J gave up 4 bases; unmatched junction bases: 4. The CDR3 contains 13 residues. As DNA, the CDR3 is TGCAGCGTTGAAGCAGGGGGAGAGTACGAGCAGTACTTC. Amino acids: CSVEAGGEYEQYF.

The chain combines TRBV18 with TRBJ1-2; D perhaps matches TRBD1 (5 bases). Germline CDR1 is KGHSH and CDR2 is LQKENI. The CDR3 contains 18 residues. The germline V and J ends were trimmed by 6 bases and 4 bases, with 27 bases remaining between them. CDR3 sequence (DNA): TGTGCCAGCTCTCTTCGGATGGGGGAATCTAGTTTTAGCTATGGCTACACCTTC. Encoded protein: CASSLRMGESSFSYGYTF.

The chain is built from TRBV2 and TRBJ1-6; D is undetermined. The V and J ends lost 8 bases and 0 bases respectively, with 11 bases between them. The CDR3 spans 15 residues. CDR1 is SNHLY and CDR2 is FYNNEI in the germline V gene. CDR3 nucleotides: TGTGCCAGCCGGCCCTTGGGCTCCTATAATTCACCCCTCCACTTT. Residues: CASRPLGSYNSPLHF.

This clone was observed a handful of times. This sequence joins TRBV11-2 and TRBJ2-7; D remains ambiguous. This CDR3 contains 13 residues. Germline CDR1 is SGHAT and CDR2 is FQNNGV. Trimming stripped 5 bases from V and 3 bases from J, with 11 bases between. CDR3 in amino acids: CASSPLGGYEQYF. CDR3 DNA: TGTGCCAGCAGCCCCCTGGGTGGCTACGAGCAGTACTTC.

This chain links TRBV7-6 with TRBJ2-2, with D possibly TRBD2 on 7 matching bases. CDR1 and CDR2 from the germline V gene are SGHVS and FNYEAQ. The CDR3 length is 13 residues. V lost 5 bases to trimming and J lost 6 bases, with 10 bases between them. The CDR3 DNA sequence: TGTGCCAGCAGCCGCGGGGGCCCCGGGGAGCTGTTTTTT. It yields the protein CASSRGGPGELFF.